This T cell receptor beta chain was retrieved from a study of T-cell memory formation after mild COVID-19. TCRdb re-called the 5' RACE reads with MiXCR, one entry per CDR3 protein. The table includes roughly 400,000 distinct CDR3 sequences, roughly 15% detected once. The study's findings and limits: Some responding clones appeared in pre-infection memory, suggesting cross-reactive memory joined. Balance between CD4 and CD8 was seen in clones contracting day 15 to 85, and a CD4+ lean was seen in later expanders.

The CDR3 is 15 residues long. Looked up from germline, CDR1 is SGHTA and CDR2 is FQGNSA. Trimming shortened V by 5 bases and J by 2 bases, and 16 bases separated the two germline ends. This clonotype was counted ten times or more. The antigen remains undetermined. This clonotype was obtained from a man aged 18 to 29 who had mild COVID-19 (a few samples of this study predate the infection). Cell type and time point are not known. The chain joins TRBV7-2 to TRBJ2-7, with D possibly being TRBD1 (5 bases). Sequencing used PBMCs or a T cell subset sorted from them (not recorded which). CDR3 DNA: TGTGCCAGCAGCCTAAAATGGGGCACAACCTACGAGCAGTACTTC. It codes for CASSLKWGTTYEQYF.